This T cell receptor beta chain was profiled in a study of T cells in Graves' hyperthyroidism and ophthalmopathy. Across the study: Peripheral blood was drawn at first diagnosis, prior to all treatment.

Details on this clonotype: The antigen remains unidentified.

Findings of the study overall: The majority of expanded thyroid clonotypes above 0.001 also appeared in blood. Before onset, ophthalmopathy was predicted by the model a median roughly 6.8 months earlier.

These patients, aged 18 to 65, had recently diagnosed hyperthyroidism lasting under 2 months. The CDR3 is 14 amino acids. Deletions cut 4 bases from V and 5 bases from J, with 12 bases between. Germline values: CDR1 WNHNN, CDR2 SYGVQD (reference sequence). Amplification targeted TCR beta CDR3 regions from RNA transcripts. TCR CDR3 underwent first-round RT-PCR with the HTBI primer set. Each CDR3 protein gets one entry after TCRdb re-called the multiplex PCR reads with MiXCR. The repertoire holds 250,000 or so distinct CDR3 sequences, with 13% to 15% as singletons. The rearrangement joins TRBV10-1 to TRBJ1-5; D might be TRBD1 (5 bases). Sequenced: blood. This clonotype originated in a woman aged 50 to 60 with Graves' hyperthyroidism that later progressed to Graves' ophthalmopathy. CDR3 amino acids: CASSGGTRDQPQHF. CDR3 nucleotide sequence: TGCGCCAGCAGTGGAGGGACTAGGGATCAGCCCCAGCATTTT.